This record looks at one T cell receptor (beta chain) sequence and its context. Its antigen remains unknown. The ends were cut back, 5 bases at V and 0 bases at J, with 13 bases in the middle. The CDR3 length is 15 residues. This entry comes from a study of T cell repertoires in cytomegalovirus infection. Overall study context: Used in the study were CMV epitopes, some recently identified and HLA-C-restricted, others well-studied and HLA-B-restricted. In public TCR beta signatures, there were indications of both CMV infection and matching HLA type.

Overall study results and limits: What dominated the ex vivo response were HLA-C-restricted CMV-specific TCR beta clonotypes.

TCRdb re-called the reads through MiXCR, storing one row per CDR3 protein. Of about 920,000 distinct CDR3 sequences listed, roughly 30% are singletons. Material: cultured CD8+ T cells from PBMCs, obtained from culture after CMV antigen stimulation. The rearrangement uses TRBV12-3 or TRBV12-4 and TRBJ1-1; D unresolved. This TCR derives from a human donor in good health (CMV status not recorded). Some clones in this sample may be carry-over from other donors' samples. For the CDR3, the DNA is TGTGCCAGCAGTCCCCCCACGGTTTTGAACACTGAAGCTTTCTTT. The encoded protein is CASSPPTVLNTEAFF.